The present T cell receptor (beta chain) was sequenced within a study of CD8+CD57+ T cells in acquired aplastic anemia. In the study overall: DNA recovered from sorted CD4+ and CD8+ cells had a mean of 3.2 ug.

This clonotype was picked up a small number of times. Germline trimming cut 0 bases from V and 1 base from J; bases unmatched to any gene: 13. The CDR3 has 19 residues. Germline CDR1 reads LGHDT; CDR2 reads YNNKEL (reference sequence). Profiling of TCR beta VDJ combinations and CDR3 sequences used genomic DNA as template. TCRdb re-derived calls from the reads in MiXCR, one entry per CDR3 protein. The sample includes about 98,000 distinct CDR3 sequences, 55% to 80% seen only once; the top ten take approximately 60%. Those patients picked for sequencing had displayed CD8+CD57+ cell expansion on flow cytometry. Sampling of blood occurred while the patients had still received no therapy.

Sequencing used sorted CD4+, CD8+, or CD8+CD57+ T cells (not recorded which) from PBMCs. The sequence derives from a human donor with aplastic anemia. The chain joins TRBV3-1 to TRBJ2-5, with 8 bases aligning to TRBD2. In DNA, the CDR3 is TGTGCCAGCAGCCAAGATTTAAATATGTCGGGGGGGCTCCAAGAGACCCAGTACTTC. Protein sequence: CASSQDLNMSGGLQETQYF.